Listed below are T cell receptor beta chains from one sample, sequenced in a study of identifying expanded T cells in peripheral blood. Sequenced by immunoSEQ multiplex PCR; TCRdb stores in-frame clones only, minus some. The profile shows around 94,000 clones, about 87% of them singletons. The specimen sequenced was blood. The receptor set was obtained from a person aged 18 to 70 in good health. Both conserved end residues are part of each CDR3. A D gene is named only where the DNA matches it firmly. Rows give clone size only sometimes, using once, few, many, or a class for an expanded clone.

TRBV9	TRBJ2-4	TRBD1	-	CASSLDRGLAKNIQYF	TGTGCCAGCAGCCTGGACAGGGGGTTAGCCAAAAACATTCAGTACTTC
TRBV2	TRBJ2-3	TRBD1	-	CASSTGQGTTDTQYF	TGTGCCAGCAGCACTGGACAGGGGACCACAGATACGCAGTATTTT
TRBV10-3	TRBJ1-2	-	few	CAISGTTSGYTF	TGTGCCATCAGTGGAACTACAAGTGGCTACACCTTC
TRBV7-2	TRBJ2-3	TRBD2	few	CASRLYLAGASTDTQYF	TGTGCCAGCAGGCTATACCTAGCGGGGGCCTCCACAGATACGCAGTATTTT
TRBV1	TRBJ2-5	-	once	CTSSITQETQYF	TGCACCAGCAGCATCACCCAAGAGACCCAGTACTTC
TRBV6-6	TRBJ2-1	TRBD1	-	CASSLGGQGRLNEQFF	TGTGCCAGCAGCCTAGGGGGACAGGGACGTCTCAATGAGCAGTTCTTC
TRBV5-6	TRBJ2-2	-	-	CASSRRAGELFF	TGTGCCAGCAGCCGGAGGGCCGGGGAGCTGTTTTTT
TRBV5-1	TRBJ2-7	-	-	CASSPGTTDYEQYF	TGCGCCAGCAGTCCTGGGACAACCGACTACGAGCAGTACTTC
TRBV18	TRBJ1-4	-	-	CASSPSLQGNEKLFF	TGTGCCAGCTCACCTTCCCTGCAGGGGAATGAAAAACTGTTTTTT
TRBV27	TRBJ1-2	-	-	CASRLGAGEANYGYTF	TGTGCCAGCAGGTTAGGGGCAGGGGAGGCTAACTATGGCTACACCTTC
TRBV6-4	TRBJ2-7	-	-	CASRDPSLGGHYEQYF	TGTGCCAGCAGAGACCCGTCATTGGGCGGACACTACGAGCAGTACTTC
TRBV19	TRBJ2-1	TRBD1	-	CASRRRDRNEQFF	TGTGCCAGTAGGCGCCGGGACAGAAATGAGCAGTTCTTC
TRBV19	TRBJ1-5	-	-	CASSPDSNQPQHF	TGTGCCAGTAGCCCTGATAGCAATCAGCCCCAGCATTTT
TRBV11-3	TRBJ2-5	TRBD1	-	CASSPQGGQETQYF	TGTGCCAGCAGCCCACAGGGGGGACAAGAGACCCAGTACTTC
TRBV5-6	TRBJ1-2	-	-	CASSLGYTYGYTF	TGTGCCAGCAGCTTGGGGTATACCTATGGCTACACCTTC
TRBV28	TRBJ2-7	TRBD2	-	CASSTAGVSSYEQYF	TGTGCCAGCAGCACGGCGGGAGTAAGCTCCTACGAGCAGTACTTC
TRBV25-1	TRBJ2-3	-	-	CASSEEGRLYTDTQYF	TGTGCCAGCAGTGAAGAAGGCCGACTGTACACAGATACGCAGTATTTT
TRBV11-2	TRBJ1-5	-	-	CASSLHWGQPQHF	TGTGCCAGCAGCTTACATTGGGGGCAGCCCCAGCATTTT
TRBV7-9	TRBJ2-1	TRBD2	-	CASSLVAGGRLSYNEQFF	TGTGCCAGCAGCTTAGTTGCGGGAGGGCGTCTGTCATACAATGAGCAGTTCTTC
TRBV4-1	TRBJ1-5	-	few	CASSQDWQTSNQPQHF	TGCGCCAGCAGCCAAGATTGGCAGACCAGCAATCAGCCCCAGCATTTT
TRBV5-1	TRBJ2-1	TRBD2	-	CASSLTTSPLGEQFF	TGCGCCAGCAGCTTGACGACTAGCCCCCTCGGTGAGCAGTTCTTC
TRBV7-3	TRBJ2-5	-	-	CASSLTAPETQYF	TGTGCCAGCAGCCTGACAGCCCCGGAGACCCAGTACTTC
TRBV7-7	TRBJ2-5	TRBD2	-	CASSWIAGQETQYF	TGTGCCAGCAGCTGGATAGCGGGGCAAGAGACCCAGTACTTC
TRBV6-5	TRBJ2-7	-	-	CASSGPWTGSYEQYF	TGTGCCAGCAGTGGCCCGTGGACCGGCTCCTACGAGCAGTACTTC
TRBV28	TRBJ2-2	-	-	CASQFPVTGELFF	TGTGCCAGTCAGTTCCCGGTCACCGGGGAGCTGTTTTTT
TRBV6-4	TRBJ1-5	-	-	CASSEQANQPQHF	TGTGCCAGCAGTGAACAGGCGAATCAGCCCCAGCATTTT
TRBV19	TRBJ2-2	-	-	CASVTVTGELFF	TGTGCCAGTGTGACAGTTACCGGGGAGCTGTTTTTT
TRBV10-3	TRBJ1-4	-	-	CAITRATNEKLFF	TGTGCCATCACTAGGGCAACTAATGAAAAACTGTTTTTT
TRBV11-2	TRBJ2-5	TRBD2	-	CASRLAGGSETQYF	TGTGCCAGCAGGCTAGCGGGGGGGAGTGAGACCCAGTACTTC
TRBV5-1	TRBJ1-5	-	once	CASSLGSGEFQPQHF	TGCGCCAGCAGCTTGGGATCGGGGGAGTTTCAGCCCCAGCATTTT
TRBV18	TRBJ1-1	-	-	CASSPRQGEAFF	TGTGCCAGCTCACCACGGCAGGGTGAAGCTTTCTTT
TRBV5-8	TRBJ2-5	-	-	CASPRPLGLPGPQETQYF	TGTGCCAGCCCCCGGCCGTTGGGGCTTCCGGGACCGCAAGAGACCCAGTACTTC
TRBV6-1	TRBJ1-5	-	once	CASSEAPGQKNQPQHF	TGTGCCAGCAGTGAAGCTCCCGGACAGAAGAATCAGCCCCAGCATTTT
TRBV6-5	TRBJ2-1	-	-	CASSYSGQDNEQFF	TGTGCCAGCAGTTACTCTGGACAAGACAATGAGCAGTTCTTC
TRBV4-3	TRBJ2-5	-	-	CASSQSATVETQYF	TGCGCCAGCAGCCAGTCCGCCACCGTGGAGACCCAGTACTTC
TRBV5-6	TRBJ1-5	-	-	CASSLRGNGNQPQHF	TGTGCCAGCAGCTTGCGGGGGAATGGCAATCAGCCCCAGCATTTT
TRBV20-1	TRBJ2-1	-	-	CSATINEQFF	TGCAGTGCTACTATCAATGAGCAGTTCTTC
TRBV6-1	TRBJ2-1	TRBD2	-	CASSEEYWVAGGTSSYNEQFF	TGTGCCAGCAGTGAAGAGTATTGGGTAGCGGGAGGAACGAGCTCCTACAATGAGCAGTTCTTC
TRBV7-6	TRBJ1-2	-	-	CASSLDTSMGYTF	TGTGCCAGCAGCTTAGACACTTCTATGGGCTACACCTTC
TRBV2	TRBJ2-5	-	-	CASSEGAGTETQYF	TGTGCCAGCAGTGAGGGGGCGGGTACTGAGACCCAGTACTTC
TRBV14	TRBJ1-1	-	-	CASSQDGAMNTEAFF	TGTGCCAGCAGCCAAGATGGGGCGATGAACACTGAAGCTTTCTTT
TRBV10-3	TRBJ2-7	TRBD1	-	CAISEQGVDEQYF	TGTGCCATCAGTGAGCAGGGGGTCGACGAGCAGTACTTC
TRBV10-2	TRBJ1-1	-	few	CASSDDLSNTEAFF	TGCGCCAGCAGTGATGATCTCTCGAACACTGAAGCTTTCTTT
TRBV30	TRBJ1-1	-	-	CAWSGDSTRTEAFF	TGTGCCTGGAGTGGGGATAGTACACGCACTGAAGCTTTCTTT
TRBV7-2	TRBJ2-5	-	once	CASSLPGQETQYF	TGTGCCAGCAGCTTGCCAGGGCAAGAGACCCAGTACTTC
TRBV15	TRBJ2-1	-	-	CATSRGQNNEQFF	TGTGCCACCAGCAGAGGACAGAACAATGAGCAGTTCTTC
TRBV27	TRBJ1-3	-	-	CASSSRPGSSGNTIYF	TGTGCCAGCAGTTCCCGCCCAGGAAGCTCTGGAAACACCATATATTTT
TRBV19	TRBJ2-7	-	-	CASSPDTLREQYF	TGTGCCAGTAGCCCTGATACCCTCCGAGAGCAGTACTTC
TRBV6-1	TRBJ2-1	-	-	CASSEGYRGGEQFF	TGTGCCAGCAGTGAAGGGTACCGGGGCGGGGAGCAGTTCTTC
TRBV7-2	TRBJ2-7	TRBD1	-	CASRPDRGSYEQYF	TGTGCCAGCAGACCGGACAGGGGAAGTTACGAGCAGTACTTC
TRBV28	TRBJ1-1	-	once	CASNLPGGVGSTEAFF	TGTGCCAGCAACCTACCGGGGGGGGTAGGGAGCACTGAAGCTTTCTTT
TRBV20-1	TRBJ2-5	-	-	CGGNSETQYF	TGCGGCGGGAATTCGGAGACCCAGTACTTC
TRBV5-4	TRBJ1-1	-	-	CASSVSIQDTEAFF	TGTGCCAGCAGCGTGTCTATTCAGGACACTGAAGCTTTCTTT
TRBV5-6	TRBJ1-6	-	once	CASSSYGTRAPLHF	TGTGCCAGCAGCTCCTACGGGACACGAGCTCCCCTCCACTTT
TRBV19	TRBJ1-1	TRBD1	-	CASRQGHSTEAFF	TGTGCCAGCAGACAGGGACATTCCACTGAAGCTTTCTTT
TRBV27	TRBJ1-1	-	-	CASSFTGYTEAFF	TGTGCCAGCAGTTTTACCGGGTATACTGAAGCTTTCTTT
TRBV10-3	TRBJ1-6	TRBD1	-	CAISESGQGRNSPLHF	TGTGCCATCAGTGAGTCGGGACAGGGGAGAAATTCACCCCTCCACTTT
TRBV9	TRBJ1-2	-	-	CASSVVAETIHGYTF	TGTGCCAGCAGCGTAGTGGCAGAAACTATCCATGGCTACACCTTC
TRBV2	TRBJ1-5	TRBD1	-	CASRGQGIKPQHF	TGTGCCAGCAGAGGACAGGGAATCAAGCCCCAGCATTTT
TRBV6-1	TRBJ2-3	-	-	CASSDSGGTDTQYF	TGTGCCAGCAGTGACAGTGGGGGCACAGATACGCAGTATTTT